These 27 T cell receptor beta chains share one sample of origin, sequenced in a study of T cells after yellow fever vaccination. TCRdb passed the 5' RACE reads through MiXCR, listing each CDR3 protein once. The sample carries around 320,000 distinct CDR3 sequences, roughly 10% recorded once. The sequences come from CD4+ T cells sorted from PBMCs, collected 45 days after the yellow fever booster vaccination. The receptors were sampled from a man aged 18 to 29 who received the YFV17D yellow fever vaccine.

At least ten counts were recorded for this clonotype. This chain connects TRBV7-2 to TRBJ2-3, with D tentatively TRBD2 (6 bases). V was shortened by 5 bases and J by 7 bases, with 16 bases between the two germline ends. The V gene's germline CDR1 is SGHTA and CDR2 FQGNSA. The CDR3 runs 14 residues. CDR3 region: CASSPDSGINTQYF. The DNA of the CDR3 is TGTGCCAGCAGCCCCGATAGCGGAATTAATACGCAGTATTTT.

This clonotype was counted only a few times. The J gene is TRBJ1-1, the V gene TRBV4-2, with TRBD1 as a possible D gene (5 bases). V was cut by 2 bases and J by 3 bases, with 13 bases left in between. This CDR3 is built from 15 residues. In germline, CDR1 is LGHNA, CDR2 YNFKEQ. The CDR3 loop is CASSQPQGRDTEAFF. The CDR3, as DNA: TGTGCCAGCAGCCAACCTCAGGGCCGGGACACTGAAGCTTTCTTT.

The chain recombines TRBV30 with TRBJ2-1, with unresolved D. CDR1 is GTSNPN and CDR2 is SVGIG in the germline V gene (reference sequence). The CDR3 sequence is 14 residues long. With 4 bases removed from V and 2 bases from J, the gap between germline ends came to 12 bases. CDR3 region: CAWKSKDTYNEQFF. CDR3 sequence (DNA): TGTGCCTGGAAGTCCAAAGACACCTACAATGAGCAGTTCTTC.

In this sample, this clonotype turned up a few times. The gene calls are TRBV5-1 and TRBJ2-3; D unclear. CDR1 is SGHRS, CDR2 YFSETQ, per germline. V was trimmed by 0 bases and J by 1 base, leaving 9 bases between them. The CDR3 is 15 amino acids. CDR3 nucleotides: TGCGCCAGCAGCTTGGGGGCAGACCGCACAGATACGCAGTATTTT. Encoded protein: CASSLGADRTDTQYF.

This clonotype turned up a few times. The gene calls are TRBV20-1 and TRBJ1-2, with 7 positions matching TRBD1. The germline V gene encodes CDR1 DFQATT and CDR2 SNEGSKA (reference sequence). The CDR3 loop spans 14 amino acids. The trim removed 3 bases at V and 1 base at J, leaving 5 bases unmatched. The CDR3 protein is CSASGAGGNYGYTF. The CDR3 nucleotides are TGCAGTGCTAGTGGGGCAGGGGGTAACTATGGCTACACCTTC.

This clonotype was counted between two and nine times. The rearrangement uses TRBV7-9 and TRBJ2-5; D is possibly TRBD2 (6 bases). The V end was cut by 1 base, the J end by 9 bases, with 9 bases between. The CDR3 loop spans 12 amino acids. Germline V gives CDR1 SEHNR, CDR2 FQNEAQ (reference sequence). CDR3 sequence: CASSLESGAQYF. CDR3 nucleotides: TGTGCCAGCAGCTTAGAGTCGGGGGCCCAGTACTTC.

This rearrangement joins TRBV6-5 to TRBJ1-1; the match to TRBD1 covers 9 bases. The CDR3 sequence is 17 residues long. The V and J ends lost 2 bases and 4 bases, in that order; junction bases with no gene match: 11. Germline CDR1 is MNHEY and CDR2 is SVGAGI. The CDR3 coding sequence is TGTGCCAGCAGTTACGACTGGTCGGGACAGGGTGGCACTGAAGCTTTCTTT. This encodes CASSYDWSGQGGTEAFF.

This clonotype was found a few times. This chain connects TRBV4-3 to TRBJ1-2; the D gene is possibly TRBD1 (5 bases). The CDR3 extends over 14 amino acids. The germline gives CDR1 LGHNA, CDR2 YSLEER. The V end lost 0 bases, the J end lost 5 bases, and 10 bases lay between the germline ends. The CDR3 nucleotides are TGCGCCAGCAGCCAAGAGGGGGAAAGATATGGCTACACCTTC. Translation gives CASSQEGERYGYTF.

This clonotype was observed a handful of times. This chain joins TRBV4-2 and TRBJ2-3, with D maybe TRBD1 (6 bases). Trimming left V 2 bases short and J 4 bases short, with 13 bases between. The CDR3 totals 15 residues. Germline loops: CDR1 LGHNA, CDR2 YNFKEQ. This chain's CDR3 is CASSQRPEGADTQYF. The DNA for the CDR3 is TGTGCCAGCAGCCAAAGGCCTGAGGGGGCAGATACGCAGTATTTT.

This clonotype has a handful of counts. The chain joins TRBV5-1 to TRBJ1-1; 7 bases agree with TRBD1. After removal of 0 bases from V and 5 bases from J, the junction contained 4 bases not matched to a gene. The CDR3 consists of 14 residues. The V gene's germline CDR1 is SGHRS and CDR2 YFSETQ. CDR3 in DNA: TGCGCCAGCAGCTTGGAAGTCAGGGGGACTGAAGCTTTCTTT. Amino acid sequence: CASSLEVRGTEAFF. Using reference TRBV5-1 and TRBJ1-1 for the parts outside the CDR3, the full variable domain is KAGVTQTPRYLIKTRGQQVTLSCSPISGHRSVSWYQQTPGQGLQFLFEYFSETQRNKGNFPGRFSGRQFSNSRSEMNVSTLELGDSALYLCASSLEVRGTEAFFGQGTRLTVV.

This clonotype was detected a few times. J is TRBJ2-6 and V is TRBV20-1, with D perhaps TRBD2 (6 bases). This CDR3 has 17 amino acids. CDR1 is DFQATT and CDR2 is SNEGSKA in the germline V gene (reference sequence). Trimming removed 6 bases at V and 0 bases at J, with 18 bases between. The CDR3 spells CSAWRGSRGSGANVLTF. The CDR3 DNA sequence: TGCAGTGCCTGGCGGGGCAGCCGCGGCTCTGGGGCCAACGTCCTGACTTTC.

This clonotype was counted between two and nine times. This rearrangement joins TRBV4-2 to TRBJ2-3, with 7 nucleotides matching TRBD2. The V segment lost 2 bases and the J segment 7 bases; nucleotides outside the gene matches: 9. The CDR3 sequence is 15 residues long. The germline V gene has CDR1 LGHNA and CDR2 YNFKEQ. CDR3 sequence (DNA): TGTGCCAGCAGCCAACCACTAGCGTCTTCAAATACGCAGTATTTT. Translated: CASSQPLASSNTQYF.

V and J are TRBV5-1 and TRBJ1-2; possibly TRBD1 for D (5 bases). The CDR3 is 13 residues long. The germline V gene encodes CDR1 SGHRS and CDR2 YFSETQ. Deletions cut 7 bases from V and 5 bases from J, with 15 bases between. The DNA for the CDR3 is TGCGCCAGCGCAAGCCAGGGAGATTATGGCTACACCTTC. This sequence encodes CASASQGDYGYTF. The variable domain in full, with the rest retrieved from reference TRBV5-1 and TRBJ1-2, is KAGVTQTPRYLIKTRGQQVTLSCSPISGHRSVSWYQQTPGQGLQFLFEYFSETQRNKGNFPGRFSGRQFSNSRSEMNVSTLELGDSALYLCASASQGDYGYTFGSGTRLTVV.

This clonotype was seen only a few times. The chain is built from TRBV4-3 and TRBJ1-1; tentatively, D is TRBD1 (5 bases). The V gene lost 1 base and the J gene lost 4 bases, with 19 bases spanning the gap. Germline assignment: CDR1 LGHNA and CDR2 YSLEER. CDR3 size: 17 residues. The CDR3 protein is CASSQGLNLGHGTEAFF. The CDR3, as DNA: TGCGCCAGCAGCCAAGGACTCAATTTGGGGCACGGCACTGAAGCTTTCTTT.

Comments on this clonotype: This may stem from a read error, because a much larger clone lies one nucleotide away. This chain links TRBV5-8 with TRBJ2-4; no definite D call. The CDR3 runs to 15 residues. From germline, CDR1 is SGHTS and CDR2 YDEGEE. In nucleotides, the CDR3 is TGTGCCAGCAGCTTGGTGGCGGTGAGCAAACACATTCAGTACTTC. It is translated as CASSLVAVSKHIQYF.

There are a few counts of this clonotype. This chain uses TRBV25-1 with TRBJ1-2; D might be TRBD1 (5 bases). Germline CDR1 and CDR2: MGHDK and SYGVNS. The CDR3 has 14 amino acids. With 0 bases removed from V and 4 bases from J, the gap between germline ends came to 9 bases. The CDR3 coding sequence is TGTGCCAGCAGTGAATACTGGGACGGCTATGGCTACACCTTC. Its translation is CASSEYWDGYGYTF.

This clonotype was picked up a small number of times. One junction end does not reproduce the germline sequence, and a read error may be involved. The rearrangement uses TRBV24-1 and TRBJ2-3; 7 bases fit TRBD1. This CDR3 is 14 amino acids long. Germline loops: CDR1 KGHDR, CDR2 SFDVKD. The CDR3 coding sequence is TGTGCCACGAGTGGACAGGCGGGCACAGATACGCAGTATTTT. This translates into CATSGQAGTDTQYF.

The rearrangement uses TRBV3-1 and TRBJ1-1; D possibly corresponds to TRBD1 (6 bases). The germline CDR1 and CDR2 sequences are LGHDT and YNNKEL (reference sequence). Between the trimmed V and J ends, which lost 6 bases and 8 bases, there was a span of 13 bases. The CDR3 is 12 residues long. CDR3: CASRSGTLEAFF. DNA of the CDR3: TGTGCCAGCAGGTCCGGGACATTAGAAGCTTTCTTT.

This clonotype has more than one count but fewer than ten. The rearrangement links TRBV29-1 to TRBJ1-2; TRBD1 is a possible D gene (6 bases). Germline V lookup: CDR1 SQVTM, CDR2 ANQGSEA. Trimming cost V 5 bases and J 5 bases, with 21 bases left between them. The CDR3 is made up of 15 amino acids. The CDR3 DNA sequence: TGCAGCGTTCGCTGGCCACGGGACATAGCTTATGGCTACACCTTC. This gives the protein CSVRWPRDIAYGYTF.

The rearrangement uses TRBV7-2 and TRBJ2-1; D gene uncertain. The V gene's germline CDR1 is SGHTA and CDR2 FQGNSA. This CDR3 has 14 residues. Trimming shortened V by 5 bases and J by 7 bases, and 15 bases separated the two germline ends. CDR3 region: CASSLPRPDNEQFF. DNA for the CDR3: TGTGCCAGCAGCCTCCCTCGACCTGATAATGAGCAGTTCTTC.

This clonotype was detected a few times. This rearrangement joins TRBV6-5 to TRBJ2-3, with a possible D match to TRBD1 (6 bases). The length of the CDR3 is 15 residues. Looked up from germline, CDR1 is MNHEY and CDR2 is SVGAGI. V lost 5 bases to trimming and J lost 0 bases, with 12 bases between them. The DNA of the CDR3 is TGTGCCAGCAGTCCACAGGGCTTCAGCACAGATACGCAGTATTTT. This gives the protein CASSPQGFSTDTQYF.

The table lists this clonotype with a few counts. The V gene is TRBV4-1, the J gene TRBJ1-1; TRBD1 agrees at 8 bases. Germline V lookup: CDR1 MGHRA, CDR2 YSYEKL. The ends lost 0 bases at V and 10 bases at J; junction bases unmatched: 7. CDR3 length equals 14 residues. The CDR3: CASSQERQGRVAFF. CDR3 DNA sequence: TGCGCCAGCAGCCAAGAAAGACAGGGGCGGGTAGCTTTCTTT.

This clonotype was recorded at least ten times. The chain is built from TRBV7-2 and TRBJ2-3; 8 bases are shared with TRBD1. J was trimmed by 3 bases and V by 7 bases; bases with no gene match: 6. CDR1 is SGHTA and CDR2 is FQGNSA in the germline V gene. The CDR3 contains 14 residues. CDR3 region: CASTNRQGTDTQYF. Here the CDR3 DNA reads TGTGCCAGCACCAACCGACAGGGGACAGATACGCAGTATTTT.

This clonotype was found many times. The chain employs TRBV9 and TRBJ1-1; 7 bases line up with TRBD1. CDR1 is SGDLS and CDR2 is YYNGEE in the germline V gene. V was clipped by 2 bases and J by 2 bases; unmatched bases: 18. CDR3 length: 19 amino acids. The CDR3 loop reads CASSVGTYGTASSNTEAFF. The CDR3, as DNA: TGTGCCAGCAGCGTGGGAACCTACGGGACAGCCTCTAGTAACACTGAAGCTTTCTTT.

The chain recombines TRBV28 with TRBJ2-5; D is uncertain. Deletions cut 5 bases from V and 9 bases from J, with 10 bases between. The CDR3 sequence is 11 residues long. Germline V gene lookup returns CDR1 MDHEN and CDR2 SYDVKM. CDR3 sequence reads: CASSTPESQYF. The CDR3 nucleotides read TGTGCCAGCAGTACCCCGGAGTCCCAGTACTTC.

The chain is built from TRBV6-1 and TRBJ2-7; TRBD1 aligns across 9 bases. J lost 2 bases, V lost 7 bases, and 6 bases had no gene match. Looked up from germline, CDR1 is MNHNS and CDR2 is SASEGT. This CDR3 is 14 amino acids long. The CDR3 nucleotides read TGTGCCAGCAAGGGGACAGGGTCCCCCTACGAGCAGTACGTC. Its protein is CASKGTGSPYEQYV.

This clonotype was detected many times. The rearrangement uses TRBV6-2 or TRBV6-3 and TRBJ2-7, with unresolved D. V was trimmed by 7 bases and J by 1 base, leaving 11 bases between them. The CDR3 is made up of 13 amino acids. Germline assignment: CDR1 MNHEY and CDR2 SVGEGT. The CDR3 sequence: CASKTASSYEQYV. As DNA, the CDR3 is TGTGCCAGCAAAACAGCGAGTTCCTACGAGCAGTACGTC.